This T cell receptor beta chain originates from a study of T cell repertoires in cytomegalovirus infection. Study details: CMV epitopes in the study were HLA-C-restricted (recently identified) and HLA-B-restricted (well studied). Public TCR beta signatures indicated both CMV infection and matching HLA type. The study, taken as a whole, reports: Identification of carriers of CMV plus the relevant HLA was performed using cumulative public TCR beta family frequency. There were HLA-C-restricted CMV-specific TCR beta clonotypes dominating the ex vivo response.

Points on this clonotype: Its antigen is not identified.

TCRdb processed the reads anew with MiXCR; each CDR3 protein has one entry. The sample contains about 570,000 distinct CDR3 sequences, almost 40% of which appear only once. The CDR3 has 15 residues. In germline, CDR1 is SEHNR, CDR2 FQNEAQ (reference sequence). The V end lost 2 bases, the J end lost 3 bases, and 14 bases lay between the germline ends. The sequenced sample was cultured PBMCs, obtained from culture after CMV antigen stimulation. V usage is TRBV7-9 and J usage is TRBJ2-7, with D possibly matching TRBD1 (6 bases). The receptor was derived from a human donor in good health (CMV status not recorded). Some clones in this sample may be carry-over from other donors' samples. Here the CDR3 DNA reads TGTGCCAGCAGCTTATTTGGGGGCCCGGGCTACGAGCAGTACTTC. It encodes CASSLFGGPGYEQYF.